This T cell receptor beta chain is from a study of blood T cell repertoires in COVID-19. Data came from immunoSEQ multiplex PCR; TCRdb stores just in-frame clones and leaves some out. The data show approximately 170,000 clones, about four fifths seen once. This clone has a handful of counts. This TCR was sampled from a woman in her 70s with COVID-19, enrolled during active disease. Sequencing used peripheral blood.

The CDR3 DNA reads TGTGCCAGCAGTGACCCGGGTCTGGCAGCTTTCTTT. Protein sequence: CASSDPGLAAFF. The chain couples TRBV2 to TRBJ1-1; D unclear. V lost 3 bases and J lost 10, with 12 bases in between. CDR3 length: 12 amino acids. Germline V CDR1 and CDR2: SNHLY, FYNNEI.